The 19 T cell receptor beta chains below come from one sample, sequenced in a study of OX40 agonist ivuxolimab in advanced cancers. Sequenced by immunoSEQ multiplex PCR; TCRdb stores in-frame clones only, minus some. The table has tens of thousands of clones, approximately 83% seen once. This specimen was CD4+ or CD8+ T cells sorted from blood, taken in a trial of the OX40 agonist ivuxolimab. The source of these receptors is an adult with an advanced solid tumor such as melanoma, head and neck, liver or kidney cancer.

The rearrangement uses TRBV2 and TRBJ1-1; D perhaps matches TRBD1 (5 bases). Germline loops: CDR1 SNHLY, CDR2 FYNNEI. The CDR3 sequence is 15 residues long. V lost 7 bases and J 2 bases, leaving 17 bases between the germline ends. The CDR3, as DNA: TGTGCCAGCACTGGCAGGGAGCGCTTTAACACTGAAGCTTTCTTT. This gives the protein CASTGRERFNTEAFF.

The rearrangement links TRBV30 to TRBJ1-2, with D tentatively TRBD1 (6 bases). Germline CDR1 reads GTSNPN; CDR2 reads SVGIG (reference sequence). Trimming removed 4 bases from V and 7 bases from J, with 10 bases in between. CDR3 length: 11 residues. The CDR3, as DNA: TGTGCCTGGACTCACAGGGTTGGCTACACCTTC. Its translation: CAWTHRVGYTF. Complete variable domain (other parts from reference TRBV30 and TRBJ1-2): SQTIHQWPATLVQPVGSPLSLECTVEGTSNPNLYWYRQAAGRGLQLLFYSVGIGQISSEVPQNLSASRPQDRQFILSSKKLLLSDSGFYLCAWTHRVGYTFGSGTRLTVV.

Only a few counts were recorded for this clone. This sequence joins TRBV4-3 and TRBJ2-3; D not certain. The V gene's germline CDR1 is LGHNA and CDR2 YSLEER. The CDR3 has 12 amino acids. V lost 1 base and J lost 5, with 4 bases in between. CDR3 in DNA: TGCGCCAGCAGCCAAGTAAGAGATACGCAGTATTTT. This translates into CASSQVRDTQYF.

The V and J genes are TRBV6-1 and TRBJ1-2; D remains ambiguous. V dropped 2 bases and J dropped 3 bases, with 31 bases sitting between them. This CDR3 has 21 residues. From germline, CDR1 is MNHNS and CDR2 SASEGT. CDR3 protein: CASSERVALRQHSTSYYGYTF. DNA of the CDR3: TGTGCCAGCAGTGAAAGGGTAGCCTTGCGGCAGCACTCAACTTCCTACTATGGCTACACCTTC.

The genes are TRBV7-2 and TRBJ2-5; D is possibly TRBD1 or TRBD2 (5 bases each). This CDR3 is 14 amino acids long. Germline-derived CDR1 and CDR2 are SGHTA and FQGNSA. The V gene lost 5 bases and the J gene lost 5 bases, with 15 bases spanning the gap. This CDR3 reads CASSQGTTGETQYF. The DNA of the CDR3 is TGTGCCAGCAGCCAGGGCACTACGGGGGAGACCCAGTACTTC.

This chain joins TRBV9 and TRBJ2-1; 12 bases align to TRBD2. The germline V gene has CDR1 SGDLS and CDR2 YYNGEE. Trimming cost V 4 bases and J 7 bases; bases outside gene matches: 6. The CDR3 length is 15 residues. The CDR3 is CASSIRLAGANEQFF. CDR3 DNA sequence: TGTGCCAGCAGCATCCGACTAGCGGGAGCGAATGAGCAGTTCTTC.

Only one count was recorded for this clone. CDR3 sequence reads: CASSQVPGRSDTEAFF. Here the CDR3 DNA reads TGCGCCAGCAGCCAAGTTCCAGGGAGGTCGGACACTGAAGCTTTCTTT. V usage is TRBV4-3 and J usage is TRBJ1-1; tentatively, D is TRBD1 (5 bases). V dropped 1 base and J dropped 3 bases, with 15 bases sitting between them. CDR3 length: 16 residues. Looked up from germline, CDR1 is LGHNA and CDR2 is YSLEER.

The chain employs TRBV2 and TRBJ1-5; perhaps TRBD1 as D (5 bases). Between the trimmed V and J ends, which lost 7 bases and 4 bases, there was a span of 11 bases. This CDR3 is built from 13 residues. Germline loops: CDR1 SNHLY, CDR2 FYNNEI. In DNA, the CDR3 is TGTGCCAGCATCCGGGACGGGAATCAGCCCCAGCATTTT. Encoded protein: CASIRDGNQPQHF. Full variable domain (outside the CDR3, taken from reference TRBV2 and TRBJ1-5): EPEVTQTPSHQVTQMGQEVILRCVPISNHLYFYWYRQILGQKVEFLVSFYNNEISEKSEIFDDQFSVERPDGSNFTLKIRSTKLEDSAMYFCASIRDGNQPQHFGDGTRLSIL.

This chain links TRBV7-3 with TRBJ2-3; TRBD2 agrees at 10 bases. Germline trimming cut 3 bases from V and 4 bases from J; bases unmatched to any gene: 4. In germline, CDR1 is SGHTA, CDR2 FQGTGA. The CDR3 extends over 15 amino acids. The DNA for the CDR3 is TGTGCCAGCAGCTTGCTAGCGGGGGTCTCAGATACGCAGTATTTT. Encoded protein: CASSLLAGVSDTQYF.

The gene calls are TRBV9 and TRBJ2-3, with 7 positions matching TRBD1. The length of the CDR3 is 13 residues. After removal of 6 bases from V and 3 bases from J, the junction contained 4 bases not matched to a gene. CDR1 and CDR2 from the germline V gene are SGDLS and YYNGEE. The CDR3 coding sequence is TGTGCCAGCAATACAGGGGAAACAGATACGCAGTATTTT. Its translation is CASNTGETDTQYF. The entire variable domain, with the rest obtained from reference TRBV9 and TRBJ2-3, is as follows: DSGVTQTPKHLITATGQRVTLRCSPRSGDLSVYWYQQSLDQGLQFLIQYYNGEERAKGNILERFSAQQFPDLHSELNLSSLELGDSALYFCASNTGETDTQYFGPGTRLTVL.

This chain connects TRBV6-1 to TRBJ2-3; 10 positions match TRBD2. With 6 bases clipped from V and 2 bases from J, the junction kept 2 bases outside the gene matches. This CDR3 is built from 14 residues. CDR1 MNHNS and CDR2 SASEGT come from the germline V gene. The CDR3 nucleotides read TGTGCCAGCAGGCTAGCGGGGGCCACAGATACGCAGTATTTT. It is translated as CASRLAGATDTQYF.

Only one count was recorded for this clone. This rearrangement joins TRBV27 to TRBJ1-2; D possibly corresponds to TRBD1 (6 bases). The CDR3 has 13 amino acids. Germline V gene sequence: CDR1 MNHEY, CDR2 SMNVEV (reference sequence). V shed 5 bases and J shed 3 bases, with 10 bases lying between them. This CDR3 reads CASSSYRDYGYTF. DNA of the CDR3: TGTGCCAGCAGTAGTTACAGGGACTATGGCTACACCTTC.

The V gene is TRBV27, the J gene TRBJ1-2, with 7 positions matching TRBD1. The V gene's germline CDR1 is MNHEY and CDR2 SMNVEV (reference sequence). The trim removed 6 bases at V and 0 bases at J, leaving 7 bases unmatched. CDR3 length equals 15 residues. The CDR3 spells CASSTTGQANYGYTF. The CDR3 region has the DNA TGTGCCAGCAGCACGACAGGGCAAGCTAACTATGGCTACACCTTC.

V and J are TRBV7-3 and TRBJ1-3; D remains unclear. CDR1 and CDR2 from the germline V gene are SGHTA and FQGTGA. V gave up 3 bases and J gave up 2 bases, with 5 bases separating them. This CDR3 is 13 amino acids long. CDR3 sequence: CASSFGTGNTIYF. CDR3 bases: TGTGCCAGCAGCTTCGGGACTGGAAACACCATATATTTT. Drawing the rest from reference TRBV7-3 and TRBJ1-3, the complete variable domain is GAGVSQTPSNKVTEKGKYVELRCDPISGHTALYWYRQSLGQGPEFLIYFQGTGAADDSGLPNDRFFAVRPEGSVSTLKIQRTERGDSAVYLCASSFGTGNTIYFGEGSWLTVV.

V usage is TRBV5-1 and J usage is TRBJ2-3; no definite D call. In germline, CDR1 is SGHRS, CDR2 YFSETQ. The V and J ends lost 2 bases and 4 bases respectively, with 8 bases between them. The CDR3 extends over 13 amino acids. As DNA, the CDR3 is TGCGCCAGCAGCTTCCAGCCCGCAGATACGCAGTATTTT. Its protein is CASSFQPADTQYF.

The gene calls are TRBV18 and TRBJ2-4; unclear D gene. Germline assignment: CDR1 KGHSH and CDR2 LQKENI. CDR3 length: 13 amino acids. Trimming took 2 bases from V and 3 from J, leaving 5 bases between them. DNA for the CDR3: TGTGCCAGCTCACCAGGGCTCAAAAACATTCAGTACTTC. Its protein product is CASSPGLKNIQYF.

This chain joins TRBV5-1 and TRBJ2-2, with 8 bases lining up with TRBD1. With V trimmed by 0 bases and J by 7 bases, 5 bases remained unmatched. The CDR3 runs 15 residues. Germline assignment: CDR1 SGHRS and CDR2 YFSETQ. CDR3: CASSLVGTGNGELFF. For the CDR3, the DNA is TGCGCCAGCAGCTTGGTAGGGACAGGTAACGGGGAGCTGTTTTTT.

The sample holds a few counts of this clone. This chain uses TRBV7-8 with TRBJ2-2; D is unclear. This CDR3 region has 14 residues. CDR1 and CDR2 (germline): SGHVS, FQNEAQ. V lost 4 bases and J 1 base, leaving 7 bases between the germline ends. Here the CDR3 DNA reads TGTGCCAGCAGCTCTAAGCGGAACACCGGGGAGCTGTTTTTT. Translation: CASSSKRNTGELFF.

The chain has TRBV19 and TRBJ2-1; 10 positions match TRBD1. The CDR3 loop spans 14 amino acids. CDR1 is LNHDA and CDR2 is SQIVND in the germline V gene (reference sequence). Trimming cost V 5 bases and J 8 bases; bases outside gene matches: 6. The DNA for the CDR3 is TGTGCCAGTAGTCCCGGGACAGGGGCCCATGAGCAGTTCTTC. Its translation is CASSPGTGAHEQFF.